This T cell receptor beta chain was documented in a study of blood T cell repertoires in COVID-19. In the study overall: T cells, B-cell-depleted T cells, or PBMCs provided the cDNA or gDNA that served as material.

Authors' data handling: Reference gene primers were amplified, and this amplification served to estimate nucleated cell counts. Sequencing used immunoSEQ multiplex PCR; TCRdb keeps in-frame clones, though not all of them. The DNA was the basis for D and trimming; V, J and clone size are from that table. The sample contains some 50,000 clones, roughly 88% of which appear only once. The length of the CDR3 is 17 residues. Germline CDR1 is SGHVS and CDR2 is FNYEAQ. J lost 5 bases, V lost 0 bases, and 10 bases had no gene match. The chain joins TRBV7-6 to TRBJ2-7; 10 nucleotides agree with TRBD2. The TCR comes from a human donor in a cohort sampled during active COVID-19. The donor label of this sample is uncertain. Sequenced: peripheral blood. The CDR3, as DNA: TGTGCCAGCAGCTTAGCGGTCTTAGCGGGGGGCCTCGACGAGCAGTACTTC. Amino acid sequence: CASSLAVLAGGLDEQYF.